This is a list of T cell receptor beta chains from one sample in a study of blood T cell repertoires in COVID-19. Sequencing was performed with immunoSEQ multiplex PCR; in TCRdb, only in-frame clones are kept and a portion is missing. Of a few hundred thousand clones in the sample, about 88% were seen once. Sequenced: PBMCs or T cells enriched from blood (not recorded which). The receptors here all came from a woman aged 45-59 years who had recovered from COVID-19. The CDR3 runs from the conserved cysteine through the conserved F or W. D genes are given only for firm matches. Rows may omit the clone size; those that give it use once, few, many or a size class.

>TRBV15|TRBJ2-3|TRBD2|.
TGTGCCACCAGCAGAGTCAGCGGGAGGACCAGCACAGATACGCAGTATTTT
CATSRVSGRTSTDTQYF
>TRBV10-3|TRBJ2-1|.|.
TGTGCCATCAATGGGGCCGGCAGTAGCTCCTACAATGAGCAGTTCTTC
CAINGAGSSSYNEQFF
>TRBV28|TRBJ1-5|.|.
TGTGCCAGCAGCGGGGGGAATCAGCCCCAGCATTTT
CASSGGNQPQHF
>TRBV5-6|TRBJ2-3|.|.
TGTGCCAGCACCCCCAGGGGCAGGGGCGACGCAGATACGCAGTATTTT
CASTPRGRGDADTQYF
>TRBV11-3|TRBJ2-3|.|.
TGTGCCAGCAGCTTAGGTGGCAGCACAGATACGCAGTATTTT
CASSLGGSTDTQYF
>TRBV11-1|TRBJ1-5|.|few
TGTGCCAGCAGGCATTGGGGGGGCAATCAGCCCCAGCATTTT
CASRHWGGNQPQHF
>TRBV12-3/TRBV12-4|TRBJ1-1|.|.
TGTGCCAGCAGTTTAACGCGAAACACTGAAGCTTTCTTT
CASSLTRNTEAFF
>TRBV28|TRBJ2-7|.|few
TGTGCCAGCAGTTTATTGGAGAGCAAGCAGTACTTC
CASSLLESKQYF
>TRBV5-4|TRBJ2-5|TRBD2|.
TGTGCCAGCAGCCCCAGGCTAGCGGGAGATGAGACCCAGTACTTC
CASSPRLAGDETQYF
>TRBV5-5|TRBJ1-1|.|.
TGTGCCAGCAGCTCCTGGGGGAGGACTGAAGCTTTCTTT
CASSSWGRTEAFF
>TRBV11-2|TRBJ2-3|.|.
TGTGCCAGCAGCACCCGGGGGGCCCTCACAGATACGCAGTATTTT
CASSTRGALTDTQYF
>TRBV5-6|TRBJ1-6|.|.
TGTGCCAGCAGTTCGGTCGTGGTTACTTCACCCCTCCACTTT
CASSSVVVTSPLHF
>TRBV7-9|TRBJ1-5|.|.
TGTGCCAGCAGCTTATCGGGAGGCAATCAGCCCCAGCATTTT
CASSLSGGNQPQHF
>TRBV11-2|TRBJ1-5|.|few
TGTGCCAGCAGCGAAGGGAGAAATCAGCCCCAGCATTTT
CASSEGRNQPQHF
>TRBV18|TRBJ2-7|.|.
TGTGCCAGCTCAGGAGGGGTTGGCGGCATCTACGAGCAGTACTTC
CASSGGVGGIYEQYF
>TRBV29-1|TRBJ1-2|.|.
TGCAGCGGCACGGACAGTATACTAGACTTCTATGGCTACACCTTC
CSGTDSILDFYGYTF
>TRBV16|TRBJ1-5|.|.
TGTGCCAGCAGCCCCCAGACAGCTTTTCAGCCCCAGCATTTT
CASSPQTAFQPQHF
>TRBV28|TRBJ2-3|TRBD2|.
TGTGCCAGCAGTTTACAAGCGGGAGGGCCGGGGGCGGATACGCAGTATTTT
CASSLQAGGPGADTQYF
>TRBV19|TRBJ2-5|.|.
TGTGCCAGTTCGCAGGGTTTAGTAGGGGAGACCCAGTACTTC
CASSQGLVGETQYF
>TRBV3-1/TRBV3-2|TRBJ1-3|.|once
TGTGCCAGCAGCCCGAGCTCTGGAAACACCATATATTTT
CASSPSSGNTIYF
>TRBV28|TRBJ2-1|.|.
TGTGCCAGCAGTAAACCGGACAGTTACAATGAGCAGTTCTTC
CASSKPDSYNEQFF
>TRBV5-6|TRBJ1-4|TRBD1|.
TGTGCCAGCAGCTTGCGACAGGGCAATGAAAAACTGTTTTTT
CASSLRQGNEKLFF
>TRBV19|TRBJ2-3|TRBD2|.
TGTGCCAGTAGTATTCAGGGCGGGAGAGAGGCAGATACGCAGTATTTT
CASSIQGGREADTQYF
>TRBV7-2|TRBJ1-6|TRBD1|.
TGTGCCAGCAGCCCGCCACCGACAGGGACACCCCTCCACTTT
CASSPPPTGTPLHF
>TRBV9|TRBJ2-7|TRBD2|.
TGTGCCAGCAGCGAGGGACTAGCGGGGGACTACGAGCAGTACTTC
CASSEGLAGDYEQYF
>TRBV18|TRBJ1-5|.|.
TGTGCCAGCTCACCACCGGGGGGGCCTAATCAGCCCCAGCATTTT
CASSPPGGPNQPQHF
>TRBV6-5|TRBJ2-7|.|once
TGTGCCAGCAAGCCTGGAAGTTGGAGGAACTACGAGCAGTACTTC
CASKPGSWRNYEQYF
>TRBV27|TRBJ1-2|TRBD1|.
TGTGCCAGCAGGCAGACACCGGGACAGGGACGTTTTAGGGTTTTTGGCTACACCTTC
CASRQTPGQGRFRVFGYTF
>TRBV7-9|TRBJ2-5|TRBD2|.
TGTGCCAGCAGCTCGATCCCCGGGGGGAGGGCCGCAGAGACCCAGTACTTC
CASSSIPGGRAAETQYF
>TRBV7-9|TRBJ2-7|TRBD2|few
TGTGCCAGCAGCTTAGACCTAAGCGGGAGAGTATCCTACGAGCAGTACTTC
CASSLDLSGRVSYEQYF
>TRBV27|TRBJ2-2|.|.
TGTGCCAGCAGTTTCATGACCGGGAGTATTGGGGAGCTGTTTTTT
CASSFMTGSIGELFF
>TRBV2|TRBJ1-2|.|.
TGTGCCAGCAGCGTCCAGACAGGATCAAATGGCTACACCTTC
CASSVQTGSNGYTF
>TRBV20-1|TRBJ2-5|.|.
TGCAGTGCTAGTTATCGGGAGTTCCAAGAGACCCAGTACTTC
CSASYREFQETQYF
>TRBV2|TRBJ1-1|.|.
TGTGCCAGCACTCGAGGGGGTAAAGCTGAAGCTTTCTTT
CASTRGGKAEAFF
>TRBV6-2/TRBV6-3|TRBJ2-7|TRBD2|.
TGTGCCAGCAGTTACGGCGGGAGCCTCTACGAGCAGTACTTC
CASSYGGSLYEQYF